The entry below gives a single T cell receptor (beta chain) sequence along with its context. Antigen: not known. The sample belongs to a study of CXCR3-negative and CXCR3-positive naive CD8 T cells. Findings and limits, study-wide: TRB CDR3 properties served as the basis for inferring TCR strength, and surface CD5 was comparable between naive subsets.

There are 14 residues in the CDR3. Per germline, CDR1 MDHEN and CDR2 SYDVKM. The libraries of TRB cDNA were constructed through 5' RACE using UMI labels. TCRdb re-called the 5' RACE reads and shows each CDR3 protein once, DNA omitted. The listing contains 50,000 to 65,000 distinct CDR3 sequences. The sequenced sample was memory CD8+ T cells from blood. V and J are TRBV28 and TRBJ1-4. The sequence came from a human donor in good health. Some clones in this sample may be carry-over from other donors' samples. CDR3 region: CASSLGATNEKLFF.